The 2 T cell receptor beta chains reported below all come from one sample, sequenced in a study of blood T cell repertoires in COVID-19. Profiled with immunoSEQ multiplex PCR; TCRdb holds only in-frame clones, not every one. The repertoire holds around 170,000 clones, with around 84% as singletons. Sequenced sample: peripheral blood. These receptor sequences come from a man in his fifties with active or convalescent COVID-19.

V is TRBV6-5 and J is TRBJ2-1; weak D call: TRBD2 (6 bases). The CDR3 covers 16 residues. V lost 4 bases and J lost 8, with 21 bases in between. The germline V gene has CDR1 MNHEY and CDR2 SVGAGI. The CDR3 bases are TGTGCCAGCAGTTTCAGACTAGACCAGCCCACTGATGAGCAGTTCTTC. It translates to CASSFRLDQPTDEQFF.

This clone appeared a single time. The chain employs TRBV19 and TRBJ2-3, with 8 nucleotides matching TRBD1. J was trimmed by 11 bases and V by 6 bases; bases with no gene match: 13. The CDR3 totals 14 residues. Germline CDR1 is LNHDA and CDR2 is SQIVND (reference sequence). The CDR3: CASSNSGGRYGQYF. The CDR3 DNA sequence: TGTGCCAGTAGCAATTCAGGGGGCAGATACGGGCAGTATTTT.